The 6 T cell receptor beta chains below all came from one sample that was sequenced in a study of blood T cell repertoires in COVID-19. Profiling relied on immunoSEQ multiplex PCR, and the TCRdb table lists in-frame clones only, not all of them. This table holds about 120,000 clones, roughly 84% found once. Material for sequencing was PBMCs or T cells enriched from blood (not recorded which). These receptors originate from a woman aged 25 to 45 who had recovered from COVID-19.

The chain recombines TRBV14 with TRBJ2-1; 10 bases align to TRBD2. Germline assignment: CDR1 SGHDN and CDR2 FVKESK. CDR3 length equals 18 residues. The ends lost 4 bases at V and 9 bases at J; junction bases unmatched: 18. The CDR3 DNA sequence: TGTGCCAGCAGCCCTTCAGGTCGGAGTCTAGCGGGAGTTGGTGAGCAGTTCTTC. Translating it yields CASSPSGRSLAGVGEQFF.

This clone was observed a handful of times. The gene calls are TRBV2 and TRBJ2-3; the D gene is possibly TRBD1 (6 bases). The CDR3 totals 15 residues. With 3 bases removed from V and 2 bases from J, the gap between germline ends came to 12 bases. In germline, CDR1 is SNHLY, CDR2 FYNNEI. The CDR3 spells CASSDPRDNTDTQYF. CDR3 bases: TGTGCCAGCAGTGACCCCCGGGACAACACAGATACGCAGTATTTT.

The genes are TRBV7-8 and TRBJ1-1; D not certain. Between the trimmed V and J ends, which lost 6 bases and 4 bases, there was a span of 15 bases. CDR1 and CDR2 from the germline V gene are SGHVS and FQNEAQ. The CDR3 runs 14 residues. CDR3 residues: CASSQASGSTEAFF. Here the CDR3 DNA reads TGTGCCAGCAGTCAAGCGTCGGGGTCCACTGAAGCTTTCTTT.

The V call is TRBV6-5, the J call TRBJ2-7; D may be TRBD2 (6 bases). Germline V gene lookup returns CDR1 MNHEY and CDR2 SVGAGI. The ends were cut back, 3 bases at V and 0 bases at J, with 12 bases in the middle. This CDR3 comprises 15 residues. The CDR3 reads CASSYSSGDSYEQYF. The CDR3 nucleotides read TGTGCCAGCAGTTATAGTTCGGGAGACTCCTACGAGCAGTACTTC.

The chain employs TRBV27 and TRBJ2-5; 10 positions agree with TRBD2. The V segment lost 5 bases and the J segment 2 bases; nucleotides outside the gene matches: 2. Germline CDR1 reads MNHEY; CDR2 reads SMNVEV (reference sequence). The CDR3 loop spans 14 amino acids. The CDR3 sequence is CASSLAGAQETQYF. For the CDR3, the DNA is TGTGCCAGCAGTCTAGCGGGAGCTCAAGAGACCCAGTACTTC.

The CDR3 sequence: CASTPRAGSGGSSYNEQFF. The CDR3 DNA follows: TGTGCCAGCACCCCGCGGGCCGGTAGCGGGGGGAGCTCCTACAATGAGCAGTTCTTC. The V gene is TRBV7-9, the J gene TRBJ2-1; 10 bases agree with TRBD2. V was clipped by 7 bases and J by 0 bases; unmatched bases: 15. The CDR3 is 19 amino acids. The germline CDR1 and CDR2 sequences are SEHNR and FQNEAQ (reference sequence).